This T cell receptor beta chain was captured by sequencing in a study of cytomegalovirus exposure and HLA in healthy donors. Study-level results: Later on, an analysis tied 15,000 to 20,000 TCR beta sequences to HLA alleles at 0.05 false discovery rate. Reports described diagnosis of cytomegalovirus status by the classifier as highly specific and sensitive. Later analysis suggested links between common viral pathogens and several top significant clusters.

Likely unrecorded immune exposures existed in these nominally healthy donors. PCR used 60 Vbeta primers and 13 Jbeta primers. TCRdb's copy holds only in-frame clones and misses some; the assay was immunoSEQ multiplex PCR. Seen here are under 200,000 clones, 80% to 90% observed once, and the top ten hold 1.9%. Remarks on this clone: No antigen is known for it.

From germline, CDR1 is SGHDT and CDR2 YYEEEE. V dropped 5 bases and J dropped 10 bases, with 13 bases sitting between them. The CDR3 loop spans 13 amino acids. The origin of this receptor is a man aged 18 to 30 in good health and CMV-seronegative. Sequencing was carried out using PBMCs. The V call is TRBV5-6, the J call TRBJ1-6; D gene unclear. CDR3 protein: CASSFDPGSPLHF. In DNA, the CDR3 is TGTGCCAGCAGTTTCGACCCCGGGTCACCCCTCCACTTT.